The present T cell receptor (beta chain) was sequenced within a study of blood T cell repertoires in COVID-19. Study overall: Sample material is recorded as cDNA or gDNA derived from T cells, B-cell-depleted T cells, or PBMCs.

Looked up from germline, CDR1 is GTSNPN and CDR2 is SVGIG (reference sequence). The V end lost 3 bases, the J end lost 0 bases, and 12 bases lay between the germline ends. CDR3 length: 16 amino acids. Cohort 3 recovered donors had two negative PCRs, clearance, or symptom resolution. The protocol was immunoSEQ multiplex PCR, while the TCRdb copy is restricted to in-frame clones and leaves out a portion. The table records under 300,000 clones, about 87% of them present only once. The chain uses TRBV30 and TRBJ1-6; D not resolved. The specimen sequenced was PBMCs or T cells enriched from blood (not recorded which). The source is a woman in her forties or fifties who had recovered from COVID-19. As DNA, the CDR3 is TGTGCCTGGAGAGTGGGGAGGAGCTCCTATAATTCACCCCTCCACTTT. Its translation: CAWRVGRSSYNSPLHF.